This is a list of T cell receptor beta chains from one sample in a study of cytomegalovirus exposure and HLA in healthy donors. Produced via immunoSEQ multiplex PCR; TCRdb's table is partial and in-frame only. This sample has 110,000 to 150,000 clones, with over 65% found just once. The sequenced sample was PBMCs. These receptors came from a woman aged 25 to 39 in good health and CMV-seronegative. CDR3s include the opening cysteine and the closing phenylalanine or tryptophan. The order of the fields is CDR3 DNA, CDR3 protein, V gene, J gene, clone size, D gene. The D gene is left open where the match is weak. Expanded clones are given a class, and other clones once, few, many or no size at all.

TGTGCCAGCAGACTAGCGGGAGACGAGCAGTACTTC,CASRLAGDEQYF,TRBV2,TRBJ2-7,few,TRBD2
TGTGCCAGCAGCTTAATCCCGGGACACAACTACGAGCAGTACTTC,CASSLIPGHNYEQYF,TRBV7-2,TRBJ2-7,.,.
TGTGCCAGCAGCTTAGAGGGGGCGGGCGAGCAGTACTTC,CASSLEGAGEQYF,TRBV11-2,TRBJ2-7,few,.
TGTGCCAGCAGCTTGGGCGGATACGAGCAGTACTTC,CASSLGGYEQYF,TRBV5-4,TRBJ2-7,.,.
TGCGCCAGCAGTGAGGTTCAGGACTCAGAGCAGTACTTC,CASSEVQDSEQYF,TRBV10-2,TRBJ2-7,.,.
TGTGCCAGCAGCGGACAGGGGGCAAATCAGCCCCAGCATTTT,CASSGQGANQPQHF,TRBV6-6,TRBJ1-5,.,TRBD1
TGTGCCAGTAAGACTACACCGAACACTGAAGCTTTCTTT,CASKTTPNTEAFF,TRBV19,TRBJ1-1,.,.
TGCGCCAGCAGCCATAGCGGCCCTATCTACGAGCAGTACTTC,CASSHSGPIYEQYF,TRBV5-1,TRBJ2-7,.,.
TGTGCCAGCAGCGTAGGTCCCAGCGGGGGCACAGATACGCAGTATTTT,CASSVGPSGGTDTQYF,TRBV9,TRBJ2-3,.,TRBD2
TGTGCCAGCAGCATATCAGGGGGGACAGGGGGCGAAAAACTGTTTTTT,CASSISGGTGGEKLFF,TRBV9,TRBJ1-4,.,TRBD1
TGTGCCAGCAGCTCGTCAGGGTGGGGAAACACCATATATTTT,CASSSSGWGNTIYF,TRBV28,TRBJ1-3,.,.
TGTGCCAGTAGTCCCGATGTACAGTCAGAGACCCAGTACTTC,CASSPDVQSETQYF,TRBV19,TRBJ2-5,.,.
TGTGCCAGCAGCAGCGGGACTAGCGGGTCCCAGGCAGATACGCAGTATTTT,CASSSGTSGSQADTQYF,TRBV5-4,TRBJ2-3,once,TRBD2
TGTGCCAGCAGCTTAGGCCTAGGGACCCAGTACTTC,CASSLGLGTQYF,TRBV7-2,TRBJ2-5,.,.
TGTGCCAGCAGATCTCCTCAGGGACTTGAAGCTTTCTTT,CASRSPQGLEAFF,TRBV9,TRBJ1-1,.,.
TGTGCCAGCATCCCAAAAACCAGCGGGCCTAGCGTGGCTTTCTTT,CASIPKTSGPSVAFF,TRBV28,TRBJ1-1,.,.
TGTGCCAGCAGTTTATCGGGAGGAACTCGCGAGCAGTACTTC,CASSLSGGTREQYF,TRBV28,TRBJ2-7,.,TRBD2
TGTGCCAGTAGTACCAGGACTAGCGGAAATGAGCAGTTCTTC,CASSTRTSGNEQFF,TRBV19,TRBJ2-1,once,TRBD2
TGTGCCAGCAGCATTAGCGCCAGGGGGGAGGACATTCAGTACTTC,CASSISARGEDIQYF,TRBV9,TRBJ2-4,few,.
TGCAGCGGAGGACTAGCGGTTACAGATACGCAGTATTTT,CSGGLAVTDTQYF,TRBV29-1,TRBJ2-3,.,TRBD2
TGTGCCAGCAGTGACCCAGCTAGCGGGACCTACGAGCAGTACTTC,CASSDPASGTYEQYF,TRBV6-1,TRBJ2-7,.,TRBD2
TGTGCCAGCAAATCGGGCGGGGTGACCTACAATGAGCAGTTCTTC,CASKSGGVTYNEQFF,TRBV7-9,TRBJ2-1,.,.
TGTGCCAGCAGCTTGATGGGACAGGGCCCGAACACCGGGGAGCTGTTTTTT,CASSLMGQGPNTGELFF,TRBV5-8,TRBJ2-2,.,TRBD1
TGTGCCAGCAGTGAGTTTATACAGGGGCTCTCCCCCTACACCTTC,CASSEFIQGLSPYTF,TRBV6-1,TRBJ1-2,few,TRBD1
TGTGCCAGCTCACCAGCAGAACCGGGACAGGCTAACACTGAAGCTTTCTTT,CASSPAEPGQANTEAFF,TRBV18,TRBJ1-1,.,TRBD1
TGTGCCAGCAGCCCCCGTAGTTTGATTTACACCGGGGAGCTGTTTTTT,CASSPRSLIYTGELFF,TRBV7-9,TRBJ2-2,.,.
TGTGCCAGCAGAGGGAGCGCCGGGGAGCTGTTTTTT,CASRGSAGELFF,TRBV9,TRBJ2-2,.,.
TGTGCCAGTAGGGGCACAGGGGGCGACGAGCAGTACTTC,CASRGTGGDEQYF,TRBV19,TRBJ2-7,.,TRBD1
TGTGCCAGCAGTTACGGCAGGGGGCGGGGGACTGAAGCTTTCTTT,CASSYGRGRGTEAFF,TRBV6-6,TRBJ1-1,.,TRBD1
TGTGCCAGCAGTTTGCGTCCGATTGATGGCTATGGCTACACCTTC,CASSLRPIDGYGYTF,TRBV6-5,TRBJ1-2,few,.
TGTGCCAGCAGCGTAGGGCGGGGTAGGGCAGATACGCAGTATTTT,CASSVGRGRADTQYF,TRBV9,TRBJ2-3,.,.
TGTGCCAGCAGTTTATCGTCCCCGTCCGAAGCTTTCTTT,CASSLSSPSEAFF,TRBV27,TRBJ1-1,.,.
TGTGCCAGCAGCTTACCCGGGTTCCAAGAGACCCAGTACTTC,CASSLPGFQETQYF,TRBV11-2,TRBJ2-5,.,.
TGTTCCAGCAGCTTAGAGGCAGGGTATCGCGCTTTCTTT,CSSSLEAGYRAFF,TRBV7-9,TRBJ1-1,.,.
TGTGCCAGCAGCTCGGGACACACAAAGGGTACGCAGTATTTT,CASSSGHTKGTQYF,TRBV11-3,TRBJ2-3,.,.
TGTGCCAGCAGTTACGGGACAGGGGAGGGCTACACCTTC,CASSYGTGEGYTF,TRBV6-5,TRBJ1-2,once,TRBD1
TGTGCCAGCAGCGTAGCCGGGGGGAACACAGATACGCAGTATTTT,CASSVAGGNTDTQYF,TRBV9,TRBJ2-3,once,TRBD2
TGTGCCAGCAGCTTCCGAAGGACAACAGAAAAACTGTTTTTT,CASSFRRTTEKLFF,TRBV5-6,TRBJ1-4,once,.
TGCAGCGTTGATTCGATGACAGGGAACTATGGCTACACCTTC,CSVDSMTGNYGYTF,TRBV29-1,TRBJ1-2,.,TRBD1
TGTGCCAGTAGTGTCGCGGACAGGGGTCGGAATGGCTACACCTTC,CASSVADRGRNGYTF,TRBV19,TRBJ1-2,.,TRBD1
TGTGCCAGCAGTGAAAGGCGAGGAGGCGGGAGACTGCACAATGAGCAGTTCTTC,CASSERRGGGRLHNEQFF,TRBV25-1,TRBJ2-1,.,TRBD2
TGTGCCAGCAGTGAACTCGGGGAGGCCTATGGAAACACCATATATTTT,CASSELGEAYGNTIYF,TRBV6-1,TRBJ1-3,.,.
TGTGCCACCGGGGATTGGACGAACACTGAAGCTTTCTTT,CATGDWTNTEAFF,TRBV27,TRBJ1-1,.,.
TGTGCCAGCAGCTTGGTTTCCGGGACAGGGTATGGCTACACCTTC,CASSLVSGTGYGYTF,TRBV5-8,TRBJ1-2,.,TRBD1
TGTGCCAGCAGCTTGCTAGCGGGAGTAGCCGGGGAGCTGTTTTTT,CASSLLAGVAGELFF,TRBV7-3,TRBJ2-2,few,TRBD2